This T cell receptor (beta chain) appears in the sequencing data of a study of blood T cell repertoires in COVID-19. The assay was immunoSEQ multiplex PCR, and TCRdb's table has in-frame clones only and misses some. The sample lists 330,000 or so clones; 92% were seen once. The CDR3 runs to 16 residues. The germline gives CDR1 SGHTA, CDR2 FQGNSA. J gave up 0 bases and V 1 base, and 3 bases lay outside the gene matches. The chain combines TRBV7-2 with TRBJ2-3, with 8 positions matching TRBD1. Specimen: PBMCs or T cells enriched from blood (not recorded which). This clonotype was obtained from a woman in her thirties who had recovered from COVID-19. The CDR3 bases are TGTGCCAGCAGCTTAGGTCGGGACAGGAGCACAGATACGCAGTATTTT. Protein sequence: CASSLGRDRSTDTQYF.